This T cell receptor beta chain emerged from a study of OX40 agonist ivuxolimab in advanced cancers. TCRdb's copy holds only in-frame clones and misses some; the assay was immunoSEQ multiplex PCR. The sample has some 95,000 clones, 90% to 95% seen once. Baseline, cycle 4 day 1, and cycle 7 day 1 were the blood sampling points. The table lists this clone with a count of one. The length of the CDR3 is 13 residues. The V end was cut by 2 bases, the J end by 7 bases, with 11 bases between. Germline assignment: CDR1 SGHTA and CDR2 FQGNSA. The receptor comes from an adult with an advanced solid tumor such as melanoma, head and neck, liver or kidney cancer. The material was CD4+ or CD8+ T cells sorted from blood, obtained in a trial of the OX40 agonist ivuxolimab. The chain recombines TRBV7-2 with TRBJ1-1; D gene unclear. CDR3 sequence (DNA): TGTGCCAGCAGCTTAAGGGTCTCAGTTGAAGCTTTCTTT. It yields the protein CASSLRVSVEAFF.